Given below is one T cell receptor beta chain in context. What it recognizes is unknown. TCRdb passed the reads through MiXCR, listing each CDR3 protein once. The table shows 200,000 to 250,000 distinct CDR3 sequences, with about 20% occurring only once. The data originate from a study of T cell repertoires in cytomegalovirus infection. Study information: It can be stated that public TCR beta signatures indicated CMV infection as well as a matching HLA type. General observations from the study: HLA-C-restricted CMV-specific TCR beta clonotypes were dominant in the ex vivo response. The study identified carriers of CMV plus the relevant HLA from cumulative public TCR beta family frequency.

V was shortened by 3 bases and J by 6 bases, with 11 bases between the two germline ends. The CDR3 loop spans 12 amino acids. Germline V gene lookup returns CDR1 DFQATT and CDR2 SNEGSKA (reference sequence). Sequenced material: CD8+ T cells from PBMCs. The chain joins TRBV20-1 to TRBJ1-1; D remains unclear. The sequence came from a human donor in good health (CMV status not recorded). Some clones in this sample may be carry-over from other donors' samples. CDR3 bases: TGCAGTGCTAGTGGCAACGCCCCTGAAGCTTTCTTT. Translated: CSASGNAPEAFF.